What follows is one T cell receptor beta chain and its context. This may arise from a read error, as a much more abundant clone is one base away. This entry comes from a study of blood T cell repertoires in COVID-19. Source study methods: Amplification with reference gene primers provided the estimates of nucleated cell counts. The table came from immunoSEQ multiplex PCR; TCRdb's copy has only in-frame clones and leaves some out. Clone size and V and J calls were adopted from that table, with D and trimming inferred from the DNA. Among approximately 210,000 clones, about 77% were seen once, and the ten largest hold less than 20%. The sample consisted of PBMCs or T cells enriched from blood (not recorded which). The origin of this receptor is a woman aged 45-65 years with acute COVID-19.

CDR3 amino acids: CASSLDGGDEQFF. CDR3 nucleotides: TGTGCCAGCAGCTTAGACGGGGGGGATGAGCAGTTCTTC. The gene calls are TRBV11-1 and TRBJ2-1, with 8 bases identical to TRBD2. This CDR3 spans 13 amino acids. V trimming: 1 base; J trimming: 8 bases; junction bases outside the gene matches: 1. CDR1 and CDR2 from the germline V gene are SGHAT and FQDESV (reference sequence).